This TCR beta chain was identified during a study of blood T cell repertoires in COVID-19. Study-level information: Two negative PCRs, clearance, or symptom resolution were required of recovered Cohort 3 donors.

Per germline, CDR1 SGHRS and CDR2 YFSETQ. The CDR3 runs to 13 residues. Clones were read by immunoSEQ multiplex PCR, and TCRdb kept only the in-frame ones, dropping some. The sample has fewer than 350,000 clones; 70% to 90% are singletons. This clone was seen a handful of times. One end of the junction fails to match germline, which may point to a read error. The sequence came from a woman aged 55-69 years in a cohort exposed to, infected with or recovered from COVID-19 (not recorded which). Sequenced sample: PBMCs or T cells enriched from blood (not recorded which). The chain uses TRBV5-1 and TRBJ1-2; possibly TRBD1 for D (6 bases). CDR3 sequence: CASRFDRNQLTSF. CDR3 coding DNA: TGCGCCAGCAGGTTCGACAGGAACCAGTTGACGTCTTTC.